A single sample is the source of the 7 T cell receptor beta chains below, sequenced in a study of cytomegalovirus exposure and HLA in healthy donors. The repertoire was sequenced with immunoSEQ multiplex PCR; TCRdb's copy has only in-frame clones and lacks some. The table records 250,000 to 400,000 clones, roughly 86% of them present only once. The source material was PBMCs. The receptor set was obtained from a man aged 30-40 years in good health and CMV-seronegative.

The chain employs TRBV9 and TRBJ2-3, with D perhaps TRBD1 (6 bases). Trimming took 0 bases from V and 5 from J, leaving 10 bases between them. Germline CDR1 and CDR2: SGDLS and YYNGEE. This CDR3 comprises 14 residues. CDR3: CASSVASRGDTQYF. CDR3 nucleotides: TGTGCCAGCAGCGTAGCGAGCAGGGGAGATACGCAGTATTTT.

This chain joins TRBV30 and TRBJ2-1; TRBD2 is a possible D gene (6 bases). This CDR3 has 11 amino acids. Per the germline V gene, CDR1 is GTSNPN and CDR2 is SVGIG (reference sequence). Trimming took off 5 bases at V and 4 bases at J, with 6 bases between the two ends. The CDR3 bases are TGTGCCTGGGGGGGGTACAATGAGCAGTTCTTC. It yields the protein CAWGGYNEQFF.

The J gene is TRBJ2-7, the V gene TRBV6-5, with a possible D match to TRBD1 (6 bases). V lost 8 bases, J lost 1 base, and 15 bases lay in between. The germline CDR1 and CDR2 sequences are MNHEY and SVGAGI. The CDR3 contains 14 residues. DNA for the CDR3: TGTGCCAGCGCCCAACGGGACATTTCCTACGAGCAGTACTTC. It is translated as CASAQRDISYEQYF.

The V and J genes are TRBV6-5 and TRBJ1-1, with TRBD1 identical over 7 bases. From germline, CDR1 is MNHEY and CDR2 SVGAGI. CDR3 length equals 12 residues. Trimming took 0 bases from V and 8 from J; bases not matched to a gene: 0. The CDR3 region has the DNA TGTGCCAGCAGTTACTCGGACAGGGAAGCTTTCTTT. The encoded protein is CASSYSDREAFF.

The CDR3 loop is CASSAQGLAGSSYNEQFF. DNA of the CDR3: TGTGCCAGCAGCGCACAGGGACTAGCGGGGAGCTCCTACAATGAGCAGTTCTTC. This chain uses TRBV9 with TRBJ2-1; 13 bases agree with TRBD2. Trimming took 3 bases from V and 0 from J; bases not matched to a gene: 6. Germline V gene sequence: CDR1 SGDLS, CDR2 YYNGEE. CDR3 length: 18 amino acids.

This clone was seen a handful of times. The chain carries TRBV2 and TRBJ2-1; TRBD2 matches at 7 bases. The CDR3 extends over 12 amino acids. Trimming cost V 8 bases and J 9 bases; bases outside gene matches: 7. Germline lookup yields CDR1 SNHLY and CDR2 FYNNEI. CDR3 protein: CASESGRVEQFF. DNA for the CDR3: TGTGCCAGCGAGTCGGGGAGGGTTGAGCAGTTCTTC.

The chain uses TRBV29-1 and TRBJ1-2; D call uncertain. Trimming took off 3 bases at V and 1 base at J, with 9 bases between the two ends. Per germline, CDR1 SQVTM and CDR2 ANQGSEA. This CDR3 is built from 13 residues. The CDR3 nucleotides are TGCAGCGTTGAGACGCGGGTTAACTATGGCTACACCTTC. It codes for CSVETRVNYGYTF.